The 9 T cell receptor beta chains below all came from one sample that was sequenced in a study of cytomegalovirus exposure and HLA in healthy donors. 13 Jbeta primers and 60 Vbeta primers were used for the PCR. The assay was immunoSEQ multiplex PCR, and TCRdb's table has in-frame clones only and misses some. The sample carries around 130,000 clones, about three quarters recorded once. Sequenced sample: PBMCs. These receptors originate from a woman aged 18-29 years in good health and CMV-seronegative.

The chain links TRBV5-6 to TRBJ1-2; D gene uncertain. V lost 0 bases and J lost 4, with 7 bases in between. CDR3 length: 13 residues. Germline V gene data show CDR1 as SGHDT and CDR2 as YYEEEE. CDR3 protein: CASSLVEVYGYTF. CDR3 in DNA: TGTGCCAGCAGCTTGGTAGAGGTCTATGGCTACACCTTC.

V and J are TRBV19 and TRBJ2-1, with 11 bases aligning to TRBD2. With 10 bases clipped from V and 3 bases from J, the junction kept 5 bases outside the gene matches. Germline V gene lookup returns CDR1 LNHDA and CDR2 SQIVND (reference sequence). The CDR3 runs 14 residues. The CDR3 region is CATKTSGVYNEQFF. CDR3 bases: TGTGCCACCAAGACTAGCGGGGTCTACAATGAGCAGTTCTTC.

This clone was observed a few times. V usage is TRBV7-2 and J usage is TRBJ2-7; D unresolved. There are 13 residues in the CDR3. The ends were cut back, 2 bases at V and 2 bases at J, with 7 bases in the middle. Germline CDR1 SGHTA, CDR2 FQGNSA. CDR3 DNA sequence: TGTGCCAGCAGCTTACCCCCTACCTACGAGCAGTACTTC. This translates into CASSLPPTYEQYF.

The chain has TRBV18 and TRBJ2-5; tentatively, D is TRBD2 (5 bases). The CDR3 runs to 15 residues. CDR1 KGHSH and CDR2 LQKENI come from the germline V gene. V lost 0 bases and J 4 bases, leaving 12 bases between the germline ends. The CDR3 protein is CASSPPGSMAETQYF. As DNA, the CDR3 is TGTGCCAGCTCACCACCGGGGAGCATGGCAGAGACCCAGTACTTC.

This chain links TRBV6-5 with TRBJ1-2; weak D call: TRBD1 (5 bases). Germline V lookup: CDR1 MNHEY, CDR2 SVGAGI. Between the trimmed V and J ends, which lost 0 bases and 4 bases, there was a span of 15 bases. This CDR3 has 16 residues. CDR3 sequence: CASSYSGGRGGYGYTF. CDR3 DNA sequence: TGTGCCAGCAGTTACTCGGGCGGTAGGGGTGGCTATGGCTACACCTTC.

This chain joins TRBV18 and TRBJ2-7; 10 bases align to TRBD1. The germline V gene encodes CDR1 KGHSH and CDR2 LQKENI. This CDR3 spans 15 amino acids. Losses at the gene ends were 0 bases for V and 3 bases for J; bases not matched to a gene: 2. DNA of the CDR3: TGTGCCAGCTCACCACCCGGGACAGGGGTCTACGAGCAGTACTTC. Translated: CASSPPGTGVYEQYF.

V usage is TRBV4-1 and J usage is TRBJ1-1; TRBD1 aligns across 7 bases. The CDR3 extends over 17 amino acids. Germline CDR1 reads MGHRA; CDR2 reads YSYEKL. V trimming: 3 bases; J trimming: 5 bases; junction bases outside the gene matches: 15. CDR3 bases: TGCGCCAGCAGCCAGGAACTAGGGGGCGAGTTGAGGACTGAAGCTTTCTTT. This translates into CASSQELGGELRTEAFF.

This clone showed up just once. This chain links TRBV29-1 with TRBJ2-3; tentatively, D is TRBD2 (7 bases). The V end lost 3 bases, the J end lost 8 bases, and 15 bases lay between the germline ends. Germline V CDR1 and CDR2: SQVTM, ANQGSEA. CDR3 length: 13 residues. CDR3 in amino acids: CSVEKGGGRTQYF. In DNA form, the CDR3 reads TGCAGCGTTGAGAAGGGGGGGGGCCGTACGCAGTATTTT.

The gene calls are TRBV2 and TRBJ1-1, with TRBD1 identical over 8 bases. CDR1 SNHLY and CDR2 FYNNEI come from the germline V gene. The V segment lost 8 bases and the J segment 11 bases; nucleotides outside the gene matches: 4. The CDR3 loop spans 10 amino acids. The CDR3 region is CASSRGHAFF. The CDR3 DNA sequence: TGTGCCAGCTCCAGGGGGCACGCTTTCTTT.